This T cell receptor (beta chain) was retrieved from a study of PD-1 blockade in mismatch repair-deficient tumors. At the level of the study: Patients had about 13 mismatch repair-deficient cancer types and were previously treated and progressing.

Details on this clone: Its specificity is not known.

Mismatch repair deficiency was confirmed in all patients, by PCR or immunohistochemistry. TCRs were sequenced from a few patients responding to pembrolizumab. Using immunoSEQ multiplex PCR, the repertoire was profiled, and TCRdb retains in-frame clones only, with some absent. Among about 120,000 clones listed, more than 85% were seen once. Study-level results: Tumor-resident clones, often undetectable pretreatment in blood, expanded then contracted after pembrolizumab.

Germline lookup yields CDR1 MGHDK and CDR2 SYGVNS. The CDR3 consists of 15 residues. Trimming took off 6 bases at V and 4 bases at J, with 16 bases between the two ends. The clonotype was recovered from an adult with mismatch repair-deficient cancer. The starting material was peripheral blood, obtained 44 weeks after starting pembrolizumab. This chain connects TRBV25-1 to TRBJ1-3, with no clear D. The CDR3 nucleotides read TGTGCCAGCAGGACAACTTCGGTCAGAGGAAACACCATATATTTT. Amino acid sequence: CASRTTSVRGNTIYF.